This paragraph covers one T cell receptor beta chain sequence. What antigen it recognizes has not been identified. No base quality values were provided; no much bigger clone lies one nucleotide off. This sample was taken from a study of T cells in tuberculosis (dated by TCRdb to 2017 to 2018). About the investigation overall: To characterize T cells specific for the mycobacterial lipid antigen glucose monomycolate (GMM), the study used CD1B tetramers together with high-throughput TCR immunosequencing. PBMC from active tuberculosis patients were archived either before standard anti-tuberculosis treatment began or within 7 days of its start. A South African clinical cohort compared IGRA-negative adolescents, IGRA-positive adolescents with latent tuberculosis and adults with active tuberculosis, approximately ten per group. The study at large found these results: The smaller NN-distances were partly driven by shorter CDR3-alpha lengths in active tuberculosis patients, and the difference for TCR-beta did not reach statistical significance. Clinical samples were chosen by availability of cryopreserved specimens, and active tuberculosis cases were adults while controls were adolescents. Compared with IGRA-negative controls, TCR-alpha repertoires from active tuberculosis had smaller mean NN-distances to GMM-specific TCRs, which suggests clonal expansion of these TCRs. With the diverse GMM-specific repertoire as input, a classifier achieved around 90% accuracy (AUROC 0.75 to 0.9), whereas GEM motif frequencies as input gave more than 55% accuracy.

The immunoSEQ multiplex PCR assay was used to generate TCR libraries, with TCR-beta and/or TCR-alpha/delta assays applied to each sample. The amplified TCR libraries were sequenced on the Illumina high-throughput platform. In the authors' own workflow: Clustering and dimensionality reduction were performed using pairwise TCRdist distances among GMM-specific receptors from ex vivo sorted or in vitro expanded T cells. Each clinical repertoire was scored by mean NN-distance, the average TCRdist to the nearest 10% of tetramer-positive reference sequences. To compute GEM TCR motif frequency, the fraction of unique TCRs matching known GEM sequences by V/J usage and CDR3 length was calculated. Linear discriminant analysis with leave-one-out cross-validation, implemented in scikit-learn, was used to classify active tuberculosis. Here the immuneACCESS table is served through TCRdb, limited to in-frame sequences with V and J called. Missing clones are a known gap in these copies; in checked studies unresolved V genes cover under half, and the rest lacks a known reason. D and trimming come from the DNA, and the V and J calls and clone size come from that table. The sample table records more than 30,000 clones; more than 75% of these occur just once. The top ten clones comprise about 5.5% of the sample.

The CDR3 runs 15 residues from the cysteine to the phenylalanine. Only the CDR3 portion is preserved as DNA: 45 bases, with reading frame beginning at the first base. The germline V gene specifies SGHRS as CDR1 and YFSETQ as CDR2. Clipping removes 4 bases from V and 3 bases from J, with 7 as the unmatched junction base count. What this sample's time point label stands for: new active TB diagnosis, blood taken before or within 7 days of starting treatment. The active tuberculosis patients were newly diagnosed, HIV-seronegative South African adults aged 18 years or older. Confirmation of active tuberculosis was obtained by positive sputum smear microscopy and/or positive M. tuberculosis culture. Unsorted cryopreserved PBMC were immunosequenced, covering on average about 100,000 T cells per clinical donor.

Sample: PBMCs, taken at tuberculosis diagnosis. The sequence is built from TRBV5-1 and TRBJ1-2, with 9 bases in between that match TRBD1. This sequence originates from an adult with tuberculosis. The DNA sequence is TGCGCCAGCAGCCCGGGGACAGGGAACTACTATGGCTACACCTTC. This codes for CASSPGTGNYYGYTF.